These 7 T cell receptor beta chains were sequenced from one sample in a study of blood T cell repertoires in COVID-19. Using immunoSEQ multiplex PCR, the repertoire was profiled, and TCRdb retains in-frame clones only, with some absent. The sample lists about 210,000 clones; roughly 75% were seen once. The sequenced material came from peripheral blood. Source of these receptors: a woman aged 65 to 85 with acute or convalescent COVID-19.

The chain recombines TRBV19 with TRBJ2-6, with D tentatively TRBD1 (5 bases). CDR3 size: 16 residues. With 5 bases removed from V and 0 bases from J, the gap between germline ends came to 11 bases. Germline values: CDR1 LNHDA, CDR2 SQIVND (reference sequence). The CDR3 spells CASSRQQFSGANVLTF. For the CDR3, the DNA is TGTGCCAGTAGTCGACAGCAATTCTCTGGGGCCAACGTCCTGACTTTC.

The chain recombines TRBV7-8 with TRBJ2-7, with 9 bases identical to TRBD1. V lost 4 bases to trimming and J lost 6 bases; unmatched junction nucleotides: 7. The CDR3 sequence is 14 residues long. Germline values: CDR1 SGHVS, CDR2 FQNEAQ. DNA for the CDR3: TGTGCCAGCAGCTCACAGGGGGCGATGACCGAGCAGTACTTC. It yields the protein CASSSQGAMTEQYF.

The CDR3 loop reads CASTRQVETQYF. The CDR3 nucleotides are TGTGCCAGCACCCGTCAGGTAGAGACCCAGTACTTC. J is TRBJ2-5 and V is TRBV2; D is undetermined. The V and J ends lost 7 bases and 4 bases respectively, with 10 bases between them. The CDR3 has 12 residues. Germline CDR1 SNHLY, CDR2 FYNNEI.

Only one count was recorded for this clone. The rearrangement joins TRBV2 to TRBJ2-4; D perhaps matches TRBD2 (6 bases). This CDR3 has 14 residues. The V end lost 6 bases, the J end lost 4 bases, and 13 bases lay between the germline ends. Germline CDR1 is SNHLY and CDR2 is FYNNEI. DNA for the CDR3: TGTGCCAGCAGCCTACTAGGAGGGAAAAACATTCAGTACTTC. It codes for CASSLLGGKNIQYF.

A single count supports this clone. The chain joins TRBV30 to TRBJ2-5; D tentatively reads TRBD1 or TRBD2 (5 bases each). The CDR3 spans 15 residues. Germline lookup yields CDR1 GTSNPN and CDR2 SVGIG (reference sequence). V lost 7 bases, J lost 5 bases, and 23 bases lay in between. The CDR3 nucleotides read TGTGCCTTGAGGGTGTTGGGCAGGGCGGAGGAGACCCAGTACTTC. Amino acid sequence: CALRVLGRAEETQYF.

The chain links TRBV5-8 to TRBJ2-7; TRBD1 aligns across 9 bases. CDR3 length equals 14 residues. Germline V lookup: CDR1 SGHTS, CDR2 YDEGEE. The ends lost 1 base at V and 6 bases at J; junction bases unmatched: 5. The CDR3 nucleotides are TGTGCCAGCAGCTTGTTCGGACAGGGGAGCGAGCAGTACTTC. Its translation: CASSLFGQGSEQYF.

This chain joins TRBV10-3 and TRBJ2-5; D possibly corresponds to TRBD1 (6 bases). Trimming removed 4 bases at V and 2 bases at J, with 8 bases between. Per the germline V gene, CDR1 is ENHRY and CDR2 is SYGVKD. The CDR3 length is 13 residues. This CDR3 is CAISGTEQETQYF. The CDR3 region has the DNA TGTGCCATCAGTGGGACAGAGCAAGAGACCCAGTACTTC.